This TCR beta chain derives from a study of cytomegalovirus exposure and HLA in healthy donors. The PCR contained 60 Vbeta and 13 Jbeta primers. Repertoires were generated with immunoSEQ multiplex PCR, while TCRdb's copy carries only in-frame clones and drops some. This table has about 160,000 clones, approximately 76% appearing once. The V gene end was trimmed by 5 bases and the J gene end by 4 bases; junction bases not matched to a gene: 11. This CDR3 comprises 17 residues. CDR1 SGHAT and CDR2 FQNNGV come from the germline V gene. This TCR was sampled from a female donor in good health and CMV-seronegative. The V and J genes are TRBV11-2 and TRBJ1-2, with 12 nucleotides matching TRBD1. Sequenced material: PBMCs. CDR3 coding DNA: TGTGCCAGCAGCCCGGGACAGGGGGCCTCCAGGAGCTATGGCTACACCTTC. Amino acid sequence: CASSPGQGASRSYGYTF.